Detailed here is one T cell receptor beta chain. V lost 1 base and J lost 2, with 13 bases in between. From germline, CDR1 is SGHTA and CDR2 FQGNSA. The CDR3 sequence is 16 residues long. The table came from immunoSEQ multiplex PCR; TCRdb's copy has only in-frame clones and leaves some out. Here the sample spans roughly 51,000 clones, over 80% being singletons. The sample is drawn from a study of blood T cell repertoires in COVID-19. The wider study: Donors in the United States, Italy and Spain gave samples during acute or convalescent COVID-19.

The chain joins TRBV7-2 to TRBJ2-3; D remains unclear. Sequenced input: peripheral blood. This receptor was identified in a woman in her sixties or seventies with active or convalescent COVID-19. CDR3 residues: CASSLVHSLDTDTQYF. The CDR3 nucleotides read TGTGCCAGCAGCTTAGTGCATAGCCTTGACACAGATACGCAGTATTTT.